Each of the 23 T cell receptor beta chains below was sequenced from the same sample in a study of shared clonotypes between healthy human individuals. Measured with immunoSEQ multiplex PCR; TCRdb has only the in-frame clones, and not every one. Here the sample spans about 550,000 clones, roughly 96% being singletons. The naive CD8 population came from CD45RO-negative cells selected for CCR7, without terminally differentiated effector memory CD45RA+ cells. The specimen was naive CD8+ T cells sorted from blood. These receptor sequences come from a woman aged 30 to 39 in good health.

The chain employs TRBV19 and TRBJ1-2, with no clear D. The CDR3 is 14 residues long. With 1 base removed from V and 3 bases from J, the gap between germline ends came to 9 bases. Germline CDR1 is LNHDA and CDR2 is SQIVND (reference sequence). This chain's CDR3 is CASSIALVDYGYTF. CDR3 sequence (DNA): TGTGCCAGTAGTATAGCTTTAGTGGACTATGGCTACACCTTC.

The chain combines TRBV27 with TRBJ2-1; D could derive from TRBD1 or TRBD2 (6 bases each). Germline V gene data show CDR1 as MNHEY and CDR2 as SMNVEV (reference sequence). The CDR3 runs 13 residues. V lost 6 bases, J lost 6 bases, and 12 bases lay in between. The CDR3 nucleotides read TGTGCCAGCAGGACAGGACTACTCAATGAGCAGTTCTTC. It encodes CASRTGLLNEQFF.

The CDR3: CASSLVGHEQFF. CDR3 nucleotide sequence: TGCGCCAGCAGCCTGGTGGGGCATGAGCAGTTCTTC. V usage is TRBV5-1 and J usage is TRBJ2-1; possibly TRBD1 for D (5 bases). Trimming took 4 bases from V and 8 from J, leaving 10 bases between them. The CDR3 is made up of 12 amino acids. Germline loops: CDR1 SGHRS, CDR2 YFSETQ.

The chain joins TRBV30 to TRBJ2-7; 9 bases agree with TRBD2. The CDR3 is 14 residues long. The V gene end was trimmed by 5 bases and the J gene end by 0 bases; junction bases not matched to a gene: 5. Germline V lookup: CDR1 GTSNPN, CDR2 SVGIG (reference sequence). In nucleotides, the CDR3 is TGTGCCTGGGCTAGCGGGATCCTCTCCTACGAGCAGTACTTC. Its translation: CAWASGILSYEQYF.

Points on this clone: Other DNA sequences of this sample code for an identical CDR3. The V gene is TRBV5-1, the J gene TRBJ2-7, with 7 bases aligning to TRBD1. The CDR3 contains 11 residues. V was clipped by 7 bases and J by 3 bases; unmatched bases: 1. Germline lookup yields CDR1 SGHRS and CDR2 YFSETQ. Here the CDR3 reads CASRDSYEQYF. In DNA form, the CDR3 reads TGCGCCAGCCGGGACAGCTACGAGCAGTACTTC.

The J gene is TRBJ2-7, the V gene TRBV27, with TRBD1 matching 7 bases. CDR1 and CDR2 from the germline V gene are MNHEY and SMNVEV (reference sequence). The trim removed 3 bases at V and 0 bases at J, leaving 14 bases unmatched. The CDR3 runs to 18 residues. The DNA for the CDR3 is TGTGCCAGCAGTTTCCTCCCACTTAGGGACAGTCACTCCTACGAGCAGTACTTC. Protein: CASSFLPLRDSHSYEQYF.

The V and J genes are TRBV7-8 and TRBJ2-5; 7 nucleotides line up with TRBD2. Germline V lookup: CDR1 SGHVS, CDR2 FQNEAQ. The CDR3 extends over 14 amino acids. V trimming: 7 bases; J trimming: 2 bases; junction bases outside the gene matches: 7. CDR3 sequence reads: CASNPGREQETQYF. The CDR3 nucleotides are TGTGCCAGCAATCCAGGGAGGGAACAAGAGACCCAGTACTTC.

The rearrangement links TRBV6-5 to TRBJ2-3; TRBD2 matches 8 bases. CDR3 length: 15 residues. Germline V gene sequence: CDR1 MNHEY, CDR2 SVGAGI. V shed 5 bases, J shed 8 bases, and the junction held 12 bases outside the gene matches. CDR3 residues: CASSTPAREEATQYF. The CDR3 DNA is TGTGCCAGCAGTACCCCCGCGCGGGAGGAAGCTACGCAGTATTTT.

V is TRBV4-1 and J is TRBJ1-4; D is unclear. Trimming cost V 1 base and J 8 bases, with 8 bases left between them. Germline V lookup: CDR1 MGHRA, CDR2 YSYEKL. The CDR3 totals 13 residues. In DNA, the CDR3 is TGCGCCAGCAGCCAAGGGTCCGAAGAAAAACTGTTTTTT. It encodes CASSQGSEEKLFF.

This clone was detected only once. The rearrangement uses TRBV27 and TRBJ2-3; TRBD2 matches 8 bases. This CDR3 comprises 16 residues. Germline V CDR1 and CDR2: MNHEY, SMNVEV (reference sequence). With V trimmed by 4 bases and J by 3 bases, 9 bases remained unmatched. This chain's CDR3 is CASSSQAGVSTDTQYF. In DNA, the CDR3 is TGTGCCAGCAGTTCTCAAGCGGGAGTGTCTACAGATACGCAGTATTTT.

This chain connects TRBV7-6 to TRBJ2-7; 8 nucleotides match TRBD2. The germline CDR1 and CDR2 sequences are SGHVS and FNYEAQ. CDR3 length: 16 residues. Trimming cost V 4 bases and J 0 bases; bases outside gene matches: 8. The CDR3 loop reads CASSSSGGSFSYEQYF. DNA of the CDR3: TGTGCCAGCAGCTCAAGCGGGGGATCTTTCTCCTACGAGCAGTACTTC.

V usage is TRBV7-4 and J usage is TRBJ2-5; D is undetermined. V dropped 5 bases and J dropped 7 bases, with 11 bases sitting between them. This CDR3 is 12 amino acids long. The V gene's germline CDR1 is SGHVT and CDR2 SQSDAQ. CDR3 loop: CASSNLHVTQYF. The CDR3, as DNA: TGTGCCAGCAGCAACTTGCACGTGACCCAGTACTTC.

This chain connects TRBV5-6 to TRBJ1-5; D may be TRBD1 (5 bases). Trimming took 3 bases from V and 4 from J, leaving 14 bases between them. Germline V gene sequence: CDR1 SGHDT, CDR2 YYEEEE. There are 15 residues in the CDR3. In nucleotides, the CDR3 is TGTGCCAGCAGCTCCTGGACGGGGGGTAATCAGCCCCAGCATTTT. It codes for CASSSWTGGNQPQHF.

V is TRBV7-9 and J is TRBJ1-2; weak D call: TRBD1 (6 bases). Germline lookup yields CDR1 SEHNR and CDR2 FQNEAQ (reference sequence). V was cut by 4 bases and J by 8 bases, with 17 bases left in between. CDR3 length equals 14 residues. The CDR3 is CASSSIRGVWGYTF. The CDR3, as DNA: TGTGCCAGCAGCTCCATTAGGGGGGTTTGGGGCTACACCTTC.

This chain joins TRBV27 and TRBJ2-7, with 10 bases matching TRBD2. Germline CDR1 is MNHEY and CDR2 is SMNVEV (reference sequence). The CDR3 has 16 residues. With V trimmed by 2 bases and J by 1 base, 5 bases remained unmatched. The CDR3 nucleotides read TGTGCCAGCAGTTTAACCATAGCGGGAGGTTCCTACGAGCAGTACTTC. The encoded protein is CASSLTIAGGSYEQYF.

This clone was seen only once. The DNA of the CDR3 is TGTGCCAGCCGGGGGAGACTAAATCAGCCCCAGCATTTT. This codes for CASRGRLNQPQHF. The chain carries TRBV6-1 and TRBJ1-5; perhaps TRBD1 as D (5 bases). There are 13 residues in the CDR3. Trimming stripped 8 bases from V and 4 bases from J, with 12 bases between. Germline CDR1 is MNHNS and CDR2 is SASEGT.

V usage is TRBV6-1 and J usage is TRBJ1-2; 12 bases match TRBD1. The germline CDR1 and CDR2 sequences are MNHNS and SASEGT. V shed 3 bases and J 7 bases; nucleotides not matched to a gene: 3. This CDR3 has 14 residues. CDR3 residues: CASSEGQGAGGYTF. CDR3 coding DNA: TGTGCCAGCAGTGAGGGACAGGGGGCTGGTGGCTACACCTTC.

Points on this clone: One end of the junction does not line up with germline, which may come from a read error. This chain connects TRBV6-1 to TRBJ2-7; a weak D match, TRBD1 (5 bases). The germline V gene encodes CDR1 MNHNS and CDR2 SASEGT. CDR3 size: 12 residues. In nucleotides, the CDR3 is TGCTACAGGCCCCATTTCTCCTACGAGCAGTACTTC. This sequence encodes CYRPHFSYEQYF.

On this clone itself: Other nucleotide sequences in the sample specify the same CDR3. J is TRBJ2-1 and V is TRBV29-1; D perhaps matches TRBD2 (6 bases). The CDR3 loop spans 14 amino acids. With 6 bases removed from V and 2 bases from J, the gap between germline ends came to 14 bases. Germline V gives CDR1 SQVTM, CDR2 ANQGSEA. The CDR3: CSVAGTGTYNEQFF. Here the CDR3 DNA reads TGCAGCGTGGCTGGGACTGGAACCTACAATGAGCAGTTCTTC.

The CDR3 DNA reads as TGTGCCAGCAGCAACGACCAGGGGGTCGAGCAGTACTTC. This encodes CASSNDQGVEQYF. The chain joins TRBV7-9 to TRBJ2-7, with 7 bases that match TRBD1. Germline trimming cut 5 bases from V and 6 bases from J; bases unmatched to any gene: 7. This CDR3 contains 13 residues. From germline, CDR1 is SEHNR and CDR2 FQNEAQ (reference sequence).

The chain employs TRBV9 and TRBJ2-1; TRBD2 is a possible D gene (5 bases). Deletions cut 0 bases from V and 2 bases from J, with 9 bases between. Germline loops: CDR1 SGDLS, CDR2 YYNGEE. The CDR3 is 15 residues long. The CDR3 nucleotides read TGTGCCAGCAGCGTAGCGCGGGTCCCCTACAATGAGCAGTTCTTC. Its translation is CASSVARVPYNEQFF.

The chain is built from TRBV27 and TRBJ2-7; 11 bases line up with TRBD1. The CDR3 extends over 14 amino acids. Trimming cost V 7 bases and J 7 bases; bases outside gene matches: 9. Germline CDR1 is MNHEY and CDR2 is SMNVEV (reference sequence). This CDR3 is CASKTGQGAWEQYF. CDR3 nucleotide sequence: TGTGCCAGCAAAACCGGACAGGGGGCCTGGGAGCAGTACTTC.

This clone has just one count. J is TRBJ1-2 and V is TRBV6-1; 7 bases align to TRBD1. This CDR3 is 15 amino acids long. Germline V CDR1 and CDR2: MNHNS, SASEGT. The ends lost 1 base at V and 4 bases at J; junction bases unmatched: 6. DNA for the CDR3: TGTGCCAGCAGTGAAGGGCAGGGGGTGATCTATGGCTACACCTTC. It encodes CASSEGQGVIYGYTF.